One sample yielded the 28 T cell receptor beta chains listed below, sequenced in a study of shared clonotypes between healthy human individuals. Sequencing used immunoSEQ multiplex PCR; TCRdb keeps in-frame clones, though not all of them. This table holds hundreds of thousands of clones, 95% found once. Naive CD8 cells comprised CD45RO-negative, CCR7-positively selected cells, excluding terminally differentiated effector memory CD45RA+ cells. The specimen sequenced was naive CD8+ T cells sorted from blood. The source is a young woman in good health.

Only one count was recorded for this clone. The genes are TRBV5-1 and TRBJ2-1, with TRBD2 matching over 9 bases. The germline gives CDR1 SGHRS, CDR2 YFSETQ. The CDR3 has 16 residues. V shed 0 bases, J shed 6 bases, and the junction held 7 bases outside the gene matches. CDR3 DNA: TGCGCCAGCAGCTTGGACGCGGGAGGGGTGGGCAATGAGCAGTTCTTC. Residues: CASSLDAGGVGNEQFF. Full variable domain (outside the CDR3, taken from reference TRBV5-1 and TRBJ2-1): KAGVTQTPRYLIKTRGQQVTLSCSPISGHRSVSWYQQTPGQGLQFLFEYFSETQRNKGNFPGRFSGRQFSNSRSEMNVSTLELGDSALYLCASSLDAGGVGNEQFFGPGTRLTVL.

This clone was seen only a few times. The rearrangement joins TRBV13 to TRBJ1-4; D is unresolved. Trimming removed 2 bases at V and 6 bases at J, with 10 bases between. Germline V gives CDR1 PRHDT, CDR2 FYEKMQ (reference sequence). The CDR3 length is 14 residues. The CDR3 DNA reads TGTGCCAGCAGCTTAAGTCCCGGGGATGAAAAACTGTTTTTT. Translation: CASSLSPGDEKLFF. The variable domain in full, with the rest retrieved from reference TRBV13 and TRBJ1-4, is AAGVIQSPRHLIKEKRETATLKCYPIPRHDTVYWYQQGPGQDPQFLISFYEKMQSDKGSIPDRFSAQQFSDYHSELNMSSLELGDSALYFCASSLSPGDEKLFFGSGTQLSVL.

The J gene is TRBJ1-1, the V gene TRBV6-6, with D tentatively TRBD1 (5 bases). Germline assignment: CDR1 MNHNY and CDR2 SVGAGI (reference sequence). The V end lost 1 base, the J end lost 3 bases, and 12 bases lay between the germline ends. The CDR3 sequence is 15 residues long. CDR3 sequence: CASSYLTDIDTEAFF. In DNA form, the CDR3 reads TGTGCCAGCAGTTACTTGACAGATATCGACACTGAAGCTTTCTTT.

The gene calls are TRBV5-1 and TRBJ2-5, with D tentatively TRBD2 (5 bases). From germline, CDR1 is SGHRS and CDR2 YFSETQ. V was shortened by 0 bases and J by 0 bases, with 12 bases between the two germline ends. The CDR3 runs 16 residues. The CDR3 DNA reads TGCGCCAGCAGCTTGGGTCCTAGCCCGTACCAAGAGACCCAGTACTTC. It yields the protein CASSLGPSPYQETQYF.

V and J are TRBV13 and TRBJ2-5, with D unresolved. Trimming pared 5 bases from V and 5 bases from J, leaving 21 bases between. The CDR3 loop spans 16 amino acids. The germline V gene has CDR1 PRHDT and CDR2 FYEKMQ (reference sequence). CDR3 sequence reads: CASSLAQSGERETQYF. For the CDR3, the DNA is TGTGCCAGCAGCCTCGCCCAATCTGGGGAAAGGGAGACCCAGTACTTC.

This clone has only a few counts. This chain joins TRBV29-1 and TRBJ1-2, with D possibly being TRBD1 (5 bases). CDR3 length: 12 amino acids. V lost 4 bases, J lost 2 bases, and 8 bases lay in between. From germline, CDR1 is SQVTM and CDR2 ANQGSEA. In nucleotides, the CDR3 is TGCAGCGTTGTGGACACGAACTATGGCTACACCTTC. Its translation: CSVVDTNYGYTF.

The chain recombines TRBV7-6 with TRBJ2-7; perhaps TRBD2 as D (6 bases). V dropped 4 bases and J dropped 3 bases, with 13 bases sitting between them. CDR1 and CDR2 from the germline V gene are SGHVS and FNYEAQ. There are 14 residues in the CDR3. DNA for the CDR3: TGTGCCAGCAGCTCCCGCGGGAAGAACTACGAGCAGTACTTC. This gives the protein CASSSRGKNYEQYF.

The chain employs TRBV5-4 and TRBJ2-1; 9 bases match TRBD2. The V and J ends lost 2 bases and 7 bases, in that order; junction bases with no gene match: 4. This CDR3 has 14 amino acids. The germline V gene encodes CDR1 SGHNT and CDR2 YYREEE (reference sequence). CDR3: CASSLGREGNEQFF. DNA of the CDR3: TGTGCCAGCAGCTTAGGGCGGGAGGGGAATGAGCAGTTCTTC.

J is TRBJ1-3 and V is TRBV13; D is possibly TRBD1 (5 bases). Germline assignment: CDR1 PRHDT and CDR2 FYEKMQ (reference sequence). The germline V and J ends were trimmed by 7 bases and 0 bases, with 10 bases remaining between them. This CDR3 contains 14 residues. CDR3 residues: CASITRGSGNTIYF. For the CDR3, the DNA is TGTGCCAGCATCACTAGGGGCTCTGGAAACACCATATATTTT.

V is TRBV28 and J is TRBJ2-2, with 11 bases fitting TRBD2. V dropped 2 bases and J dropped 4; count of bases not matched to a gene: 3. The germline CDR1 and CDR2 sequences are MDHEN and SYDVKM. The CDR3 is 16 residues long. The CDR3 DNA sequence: TGTGCCAGCAGTTTACTAGCGGGAGGAATCACCGGGGAGCTGTTTTTT. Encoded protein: CASSLLAGGITGELFF.

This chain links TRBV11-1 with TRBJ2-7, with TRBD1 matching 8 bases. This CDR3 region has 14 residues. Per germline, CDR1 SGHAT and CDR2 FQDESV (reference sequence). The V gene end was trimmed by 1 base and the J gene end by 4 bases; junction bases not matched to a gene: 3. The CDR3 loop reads CASSLGTGNYEQYF. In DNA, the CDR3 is TGTGCCAGCAGCTTAGGGACAGGGAATTACGAGCAGTACTTC.

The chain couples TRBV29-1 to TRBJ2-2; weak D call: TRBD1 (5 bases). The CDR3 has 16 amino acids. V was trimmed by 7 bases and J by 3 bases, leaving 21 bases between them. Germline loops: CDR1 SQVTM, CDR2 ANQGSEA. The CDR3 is CSAETVDQDHTGELFF. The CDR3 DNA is TGCAGCGCCGAGACAGTCGATCAAGACCACACCGGGGAGCTGTTTTTT.

The CDR3 spells CASSSPQGINEKLFF. CDR3 DNA sequence: TGTGCCAGCAGCTCCCCCCAGGGGATTAATGAAAAACTGTTTTTT. This chain joins TRBV7-8 and TRBJ1-4, with D perhaps matching TRBD1 (6 bases). The CDR3 is 15 amino acids. Trimming removed 4 bases from V and 4 bases from J, with 13 bases in between. Looked up from germline, CDR1 is SGHVS and CDR2 is FQNEAQ.

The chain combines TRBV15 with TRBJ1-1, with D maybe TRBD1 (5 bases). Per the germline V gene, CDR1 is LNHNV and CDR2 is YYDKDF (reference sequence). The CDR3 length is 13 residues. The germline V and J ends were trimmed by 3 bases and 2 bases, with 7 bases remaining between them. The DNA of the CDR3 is TGTGCCACCAGCAGCGACAGAAACACTGAAGCTTTCTTT. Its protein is CATSSDRNTEAFF.

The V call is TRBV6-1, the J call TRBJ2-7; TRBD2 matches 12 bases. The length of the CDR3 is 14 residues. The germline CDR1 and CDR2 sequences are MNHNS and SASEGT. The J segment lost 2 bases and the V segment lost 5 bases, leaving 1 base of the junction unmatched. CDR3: CASSLAGGAYEQYF. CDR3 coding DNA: TGTGCCAGCAGTCTAGCGGGAGGGGCCTACGAGCAGTACTTC.

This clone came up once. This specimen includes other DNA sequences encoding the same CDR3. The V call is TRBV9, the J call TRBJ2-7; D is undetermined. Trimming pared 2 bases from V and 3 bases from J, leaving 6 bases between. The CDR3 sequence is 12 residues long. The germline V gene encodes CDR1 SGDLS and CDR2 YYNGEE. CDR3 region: CASSVGDYEQYF. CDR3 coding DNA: TGTGCCAGCAGCGTTGGGGACTACGAGCAGTACTTC.

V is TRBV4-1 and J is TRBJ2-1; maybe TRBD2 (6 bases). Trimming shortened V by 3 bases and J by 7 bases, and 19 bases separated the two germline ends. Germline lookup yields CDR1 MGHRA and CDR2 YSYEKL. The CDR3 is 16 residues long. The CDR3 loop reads CASSHNSWGVRNEQFF. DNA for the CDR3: TGCGCCAGCAGCCACAACTCGTGGGGGGTTCGGAATGAGCAGTTCTTC.

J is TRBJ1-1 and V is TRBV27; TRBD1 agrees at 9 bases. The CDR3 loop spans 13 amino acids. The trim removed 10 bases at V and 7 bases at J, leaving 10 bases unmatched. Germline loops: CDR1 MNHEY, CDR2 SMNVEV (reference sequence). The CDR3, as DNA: TGTGCCACCGTCCCCGGGACAGGGTTTGAAGCTTTCTTT. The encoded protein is CATVPGTGFEAFF.

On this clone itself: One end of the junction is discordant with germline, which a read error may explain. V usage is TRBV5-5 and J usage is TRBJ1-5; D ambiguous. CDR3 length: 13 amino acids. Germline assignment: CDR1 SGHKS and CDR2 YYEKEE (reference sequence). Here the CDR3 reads CANSLTDNQPQHF. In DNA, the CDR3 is TGTGCCAACAGCTTAACAGATAATCAGCCCCAGCATTTT.

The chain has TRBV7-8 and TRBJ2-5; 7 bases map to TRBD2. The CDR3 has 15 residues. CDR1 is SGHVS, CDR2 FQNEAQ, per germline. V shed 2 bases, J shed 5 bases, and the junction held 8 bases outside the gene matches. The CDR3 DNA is TGTGCCAGCAGCTTAAGTGGGAGGGCCGGGGAGACCCAGTACTTC. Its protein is CASSLSGRAGETQYF.

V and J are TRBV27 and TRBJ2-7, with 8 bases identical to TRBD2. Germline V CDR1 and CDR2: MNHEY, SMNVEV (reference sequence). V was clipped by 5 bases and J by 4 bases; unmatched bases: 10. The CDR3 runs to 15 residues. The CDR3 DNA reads TGTGCCAGCAGTCCTTTAGCGGGATACTCGTACGAGCAGTACTTC. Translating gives CASSPLAGYSYEQYF.

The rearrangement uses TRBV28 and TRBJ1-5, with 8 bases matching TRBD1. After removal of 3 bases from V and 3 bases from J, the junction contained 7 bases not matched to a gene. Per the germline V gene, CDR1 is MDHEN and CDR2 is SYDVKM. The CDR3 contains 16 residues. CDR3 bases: TGTGCCAGCAGTTTGCCCCCACAGGGGGTCAATCAGCCCCAGCATTTT. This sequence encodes CASSLPPQGVNQPQHF.

This CDR3 reads CASSQDGLAGVSGTQYF. The CDR3 bases are TGCGCCAGCAGCCAAGATGGGCTGGCGGGAGTATCGGGGACCCAGTACTTC. The J gene is TRBJ2-5, the V gene TRBV4-1; 7 nucleotides align to TRBD2. This CDR3 region has 17 residues. Germline V lookup: CDR1 MGHRA, CDR2 YSYEKL. Germline trimming cut 0 bases from V and 7 bases from J; bases unmatched to any gene: 14.

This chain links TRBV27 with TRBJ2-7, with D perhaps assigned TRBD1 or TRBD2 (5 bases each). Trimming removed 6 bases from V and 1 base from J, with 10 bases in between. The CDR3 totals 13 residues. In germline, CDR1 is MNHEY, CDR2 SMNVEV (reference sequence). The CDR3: CASRRGMSYEQYF. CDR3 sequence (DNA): TGTGCCAGCAGGAGGGGTATGTCCTACGAGCAGTACTTC.

CDR3 DNA: TGTGCCAGTAGTATAGGTCGGCAGGGCGTCACCGGGGAGCTGTTTTTT. Translation: CASSIGRQGVTGELFF. This chain links TRBV19 with TRBJ2-2; D perhaps matches TRBD1 (5 bases). From germline, CDR1 is LNHDA and CDR2 SQIVND (reference sequence). Trimming took off 1 base at V and 4 bases at J, with 13 bases between the two ends. This CDR3 is 16 amino acids long.

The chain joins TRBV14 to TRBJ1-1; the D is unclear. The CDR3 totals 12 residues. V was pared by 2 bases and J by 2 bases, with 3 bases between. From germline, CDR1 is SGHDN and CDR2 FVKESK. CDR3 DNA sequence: TGTGCCAGCAGCCAACTAAACACTGAAGCTTTCTTT. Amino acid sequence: CASSQLNTEAFF.

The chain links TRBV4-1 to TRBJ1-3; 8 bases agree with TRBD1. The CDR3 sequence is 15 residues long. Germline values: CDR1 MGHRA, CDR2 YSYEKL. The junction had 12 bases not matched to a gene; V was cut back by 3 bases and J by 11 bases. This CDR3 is CASSQLQGARNPIYF. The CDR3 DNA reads TGCGCCAGCAGCCAGCTTCAGGGGGCGCGGAACCCCATATATTTT.

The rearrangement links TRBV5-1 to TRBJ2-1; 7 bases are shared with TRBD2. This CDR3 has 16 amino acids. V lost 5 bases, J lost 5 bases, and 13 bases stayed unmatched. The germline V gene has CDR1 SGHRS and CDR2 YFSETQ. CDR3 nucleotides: TGCGCCAGCAGTAATCATATGCGCGGGAGTGACAATGAGCAGTTCTTC. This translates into CASSNHMRGSDNEQFF. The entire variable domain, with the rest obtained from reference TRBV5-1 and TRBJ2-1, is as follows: KAGVTQTPRYLIKTRGQQVTLSCSPISGHRSVSWYQQTPGQGLQFLFEYFSETQRNKGNFPGRFSGRQFSNSRSEMNVSTLELGDSALYLCASSNHMRGSDNEQFFGPGTRLTVL.